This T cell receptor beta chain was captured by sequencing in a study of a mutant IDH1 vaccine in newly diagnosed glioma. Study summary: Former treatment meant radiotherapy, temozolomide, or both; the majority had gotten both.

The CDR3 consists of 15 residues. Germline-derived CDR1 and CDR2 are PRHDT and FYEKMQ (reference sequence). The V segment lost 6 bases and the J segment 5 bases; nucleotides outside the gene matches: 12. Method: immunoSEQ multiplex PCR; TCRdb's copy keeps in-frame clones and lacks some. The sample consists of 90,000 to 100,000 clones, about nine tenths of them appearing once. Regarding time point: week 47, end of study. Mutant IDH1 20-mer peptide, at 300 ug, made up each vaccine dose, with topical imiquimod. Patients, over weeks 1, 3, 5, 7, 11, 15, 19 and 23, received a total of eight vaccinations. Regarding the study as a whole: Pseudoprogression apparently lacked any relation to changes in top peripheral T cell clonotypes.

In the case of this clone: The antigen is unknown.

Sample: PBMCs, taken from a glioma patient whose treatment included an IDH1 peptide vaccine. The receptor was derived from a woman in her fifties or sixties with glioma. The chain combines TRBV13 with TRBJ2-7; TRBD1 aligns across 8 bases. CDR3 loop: CASRATGDNSHEQYF. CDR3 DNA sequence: TGTGCCAGCAGAGCGACAGGGGATAATTCCCACGAGCAGTACTTC.